The 31 T cell receptor beta chains in this list originate from one sample, sequenced in a study of blood T cell repertoires in COVID-19. Assay used: immunoSEQ multiplex PCR; TCRdb lists only in-frame clones, some missing. The top ten hold 4.2% of the sample, which has approximately 97,000 clones, around 92% seen once. The specimen sequenced was peripheral blood. These receptors were taken from a young man with acute or convalescent COVID-19.

CDR3: CASSLVEGEGYGYTF. In DNA form, the CDR3 reads TGTGCCAGCAGCTTAGTAGAGGGGGAGGGCTATGGCTACACCTTC. The gene calls are TRBV7-2 and TRBJ1-2; the D gene is possibly TRBD1 (6 bases). The CDR3 has 15 amino acids. V was cut by 1 base and J by 4 bases, with 13 bases left in between. Germline V gene sequence: CDR1 SGHTA, CDR2 FQGNSA.

This clone was counted only a few times. The identical CDR3 is also encoded by other nucleotide sequences in the sample. The V and J genes are TRBV6-5 and TRBJ1-1, with TRBD1 matching 8 bases. This CDR3 has 14 residues. Germline V gene data show CDR1 as MNHEY and CDR2 as SVGAGI. J gave up 2 bases and V 4 bases, and 3 bases lay outside the gene matches. CDR3 DNA sequence: TGTGCCAGCAGTTTTGACAGGGGAAACACTGAAGCTTTCTTT. Its translation is CASSFDRGNTEAFF.

In DNA form, the CDR3 reads TGTGCCAGCAGTTTATCCTTGGGGGAGGAGTACTTC. Translated, it gives CASSLSLGEEYF. This chain links TRBV27 with TRBJ2-7; the D gene is possibly TRBD2 (6 bases). Deletions cut 0 bases from V and 11 bases from J, with 11 bases between. The germline CDR1 and CDR2 sequences are MNHEY and SMNVEV (reference sequence). The CDR3 totals 12 residues.

This clone was detected only once. The rearrangement links TRBV2 to TRBJ2-2; D possibly corresponds to TRBD2 (6 bases). Trimming stripped 5 bases from V and 3 bases from J, with 19 bases between. There are 17 residues in the CDR3. Germline values: CDR1 SNHLY, CDR2 FYNNEI. The CDR3 loop is CASSPSPGDLDTGELFF. In DNA, the CDR3 is TGTGCCAGCAGTCCAAGCCCGGGGGATTTGGACACCGGGGAGCTGTTTTTT.

The J gene is TRBJ1-5, the V gene TRBV6-6; D uncertain. CDR1 MNHNY and CDR2 SVGAGI come from the germline V gene (reference sequence). V was clipped by 5 bases and J by 6 bases, with 11 bases between them. This CDR3 is 13 amino acids long. CDR3 in amino acids: CASSTGFGQPQHF. The CDR3, as DNA: TGTGCCAGCAGTACGGGATTTGGTCAGCCCCAGCATTTT.

This chain connects TRBV11-2 to TRBJ1-2, with a possible D match to TRBD1 (6 bases). There are 13 residues in the CDR3. Germline assignment: CDR1 SGHAT and CDR2 FQNNGV. The V end lost 5 bases, the J end lost 1 base, and 8 bases lay between the germline ends. Here the CDR3 reads CASSLQGNYGYTF. CDR3 coding DNA: TGTGCCAGCAGCCTACAGGGTAACTATGGCTACACCTTC.

This clone was detected only a few times. V usage is TRBV25-1 and J usage is TRBJ1-6; weak D call: TRBD1 (5 bases). Germline assignment: CDR1 MGHDK and CDR2 SYGVNS. Trimming removed 6 bases at V and 6 bases at J, with 12 bases between. CDR3 length: 14 residues. In nucleotides, the CDR3 is TGTGCCAGCAGGAAAGGGGCGAGTAATTCACCCCTCCACTTT. It specifies CASRKGASNSPLHF.

The rearrangement uses TRBV6-5 and TRBJ1-5; tentatively, D is TRBD1 (5 bases). V was cut by 7 bases and J by 5 bases, with 12 bases left in between. The CDR3 has 13 amino acids. The V gene's germline CDR1 is MNHEY and CDR2 SVGAGI. The CDR3 DNA is TGTGCCAGCATCAGGGAGGAGGATCAGCCCCAGCATTTT. It yields the protein CASIREEDQPQHF.

The CDR3: CSVDRGLHNEQFF. CDR3 DNA: TGCAGCGTTGACAGGGGGCTACATAATGAGCAGTTCTTC. This sequence joins TRBV29-1 and TRBJ2-1; the match to TRBD1 covers 8 bases. V was clipped by 3 bases and J by 7 bases; unmatched bases: 5. CDR1 is SQVTM and CDR2 is ANQGSEA in the germline V gene. The CDR3 has 13 amino acids.

The chain is built from TRBV7-6 and TRBJ1-1; a weak D match, TRBD1 (5 bases). The V and J ends lost 0 bases and 5 bases respectively, with 10 bases between them. The CDR3 totals 14 residues. CDR1 and CDR2 (germline): SGHVS, FNYEAQ. Here the CDR3 reads CASSLAPRGTEAFF. The CDR3, as DNA: TGTGCCAGCAGCTTAGCGCCTAGGGGTACTGAAGCTTTCTTT.

The chain has TRBV18 and TRBJ1-2; TRBD1 matches 8 bases. Per germline, CDR1 KGHSH and CDR2 LQKENI. The CDR3 contains 13 residues. The ends lost 5 bases at V and 4 bases at J; junction bases unmatched: 3. Here the CDR3 reads CASSEDRAYGYTF. As DNA, the CDR3 is TGTGCCAGCTCAGAGGACAGGGCCTATGGCTACACCTTC.

This clone was seen only a few times. V usage is TRBV6-1 and J usage is TRBJ1-5; D gene unclear. Germline lookup yields CDR1 MNHNS and CDR2 SASEGT. Trimming removed 2 bases at V and 9 bases at J, with 11 bases between. CDR3 length: 13 amino acids. CDR3 sequence reads: CASSESPTRPQHF. In DNA, the CDR3 is TGTGCCAGCAGTGAATCCCCAACAAGGCCCCAGCATTTT.

This chain joins TRBV24-1 and TRBJ2-5; TRBD1 agrees at 9 bases. CDR1 KGHDR and CDR2 SFDVKD come from the germline V gene. The junction had 9 bases not matched to a gene; V was cut back by 5 bases and J by 0 bases. The CDR3 contains 17 residues. CDR3 amino acids: CATSAGQGGENQETQYF. CDR3 DNA: TGTGCCACCAGTGCGGGACAGGGTGGGGAAAACCAAGAGACCCAGTACTTC.

V is TRBV6-5 and J is TRBJ1-4, with no clear D. The ends were cut back, 6 bases at V and 8 bases at J, with 13 bases in the middle. The CDR3 is made up of 13 amino acids. Looked up from germline, CDR1 is MNHEY and CDR2 is SVGAGI. The CDR3 protein is CASRLDGGEKLFF. The DNA for the CDR3 is TGTGCCAGCAGGTTGGACGGAGGAGAAAAACTGTTTTTT.

Details on this clone: A junction boundary mismatches the germline segment, possibly from a read error. This chain uses TRBV3-1 (or the pseudogene TRBV3-2) with TRBJ2-5; tentatively, D is TRBD1 (6 bases). CDR3 size: 14 residues. CDR1 and CDR2 from the germline V gene are LGHDT and YNNKEL (reference sequence). CDR3 nucleotide sequence: TGTGCCAGCACCCAACAGGGCCCCAGGGAGACCCAGTACTTC. It codes for CASTQQGPRETQYF.

The chain links TRBV23-1 to TRBJ1-1, with D possibly matching TRBD1 (6 bases). TRBV23-1 is classed as an ORF, of uncertain function. The germline V and J ends were trimmed by 3 bases and 3 bases, with 11 bases remaining between them. This CDR3 contains 14 residues. CDR3 coding DNA: TGCGCCAGCAGTCACATAACAGGGTACACTGAAGCTTTCTTT. It translates to CASSHITGYTEAFF.

The CDR3 here is CASSREGSGNTIYF. The CDR3 bases are TGTGCCAGCAGCAGGGAGGGCTCTGGAAACACCATATATTTT. The chain couples TRBV6-5 to TRBJ1-3; D perhaps matches TRBD1 (5 bases). Germline lookup yields CDR1 MNHEY and CDR2 SVGAGI. V dropped 6 bases and J dropped 0 bases, with 9 bases sitting between them. The CDR3 is 14 residues long.

The rearrangement joins TRBV9 to TRBJ1-1, with 9 bases fitting TRBD1. Trimming took 0 bases from V and 4 from J; bases not matched to a gene: 16. The CDR3 is 19 amino acids. The germline V gene encodes CDR1 SGDLS and CDR2 YYNGEE. CDR3 sequence reads: CASSVDSPGQGIAGTEAFF. For the CDR3, the DNA is TGTGCCAGCAGCGTAGATTCTCCGGGACAGGGTATTGCGGGCACTGAAGCTTTCTTT. Supplemented by reference TRBV9 and TRBJ1-1, the full variable domain reads DSGVTQTPKHLITATGQRVTLRCSPRSGDLSVYWYQQSLDQGLQFLIQYYNGEERAKGNILERFSAQQFPDLHSELNLSSLELGDSALYFCASSVDSPGQGIAGTEAFFGQGTRLTVV.

This clone occurred a few times. The chain employs TRBV6-2 or TRBV6-3 and TRBJ2-5; TRBD1 agrees at 7 bases. Germline lookup yields CDR1 MNHEY and CDR2 SVGEGT. The CDR3 runs to 13 residues. V shed 4 bases and J 4 bases; nucleotides not matched to a gene: 3. The CDR3 region is CASSWGQPETQYF. DNA for the CDR3: TGTGCCAGCAGTTGGGGACAGCCAGAGACCCAGTACTTC.

In this sample, this clone turned up a few times. This chain connects TRBV16 to TRBJ2-5; tentative D call: TRBD1 (7 bases). This CDR3 is built from 15 residues. V shed 2 bases and J shed 1 base, with 11 bases lying between them. The germline CDR1 and CDR2 sequences are KGHSY and FQNENV. The CDR3 spells CASSQAGQTQETQYF. CDR3 DNA sequence: TGTGCCAGCAGCCAAGCGGGACAGACCCAAGAGACCCAGTACTTC.

The chain recombines TRBV5-5 with TRBJ1-3; D gene uncertain. The CDR3 covers 15 residues. CDR1 and CDR2 from the germline V gene are SGHKS and YYEKEE (reference sequence). V lost 0 bases and J lost 4, with 11 bases in between. CDR3 protein: CASSLGGAVGNTIYF. For the CDR3, the DNA is TGTGCCAGCAGCTTGGGGGGAGCTGTCGGAAACACCATATATTTT.

This clone was seen once. The J gene is TRBJ2-2, the V gene TRBV9, with D possibly TRBD2 on 5 matching bases. The V gene's germline CDR1 is SGDLS and CDR2 YYNGEE. This CDR3 is 12 amino acids long. V lost 7 bases, J lost 5 bases, and 9 bases lay in between. The CDR3 nucleotides are TGTGCCAGCCGGAGAGGGACCGGGGAGCTGTTTTTT. Its protein is CASRRGTGELFF. The full variable domain, its missing parts supplied by reference TRBV9 and TRBJ2-2, is DSGVTQTPKHLITATGQRVTLRCSPRSGDLSVYWYQQSLDQGLQFLIQYYNGEERAKGNILERFSAQQFPDLHSELNLSSLELGDSALYFCASRRGTGELFFGEGSRLTVL.

The V gene is TRBV19, the J gene TRBJ1-1, with D hard to call. The CDR3 spans 15 residues. Germline V gene data show CDR1 as LNHDA and CDR2 as SQIVND (reference sequence). V shed 4 bases and J shed 0 bases, with 12 bases lying between them. The CDR3 loop reads CASSTNSLMNTEAFF. In nucleotides, the CDR3 is TGTGCCAGTAGTACCAATAGTTTAATGAACACTGAAGCTTTCTTT. Supplemented by reference TRBV19 and TRBJ1-1, the full variable domain reads DGGITQSPKYLFRKEGQNVTLSCEQNLNHDAMYWYRQDPGQGLRLIYYSQIVNDFQKGDIAEGYSVSREKKESFPLTVTSAQKNPTAFYLCASSTNSLMNTEAFFGQGTRLTVV.

V and J are TRBV4-1 and TRBJ2-1, with D perhaps matching TRBD2 (5 bases). The germline V gene has CDR1 MGHRA and CDR2 YSYEKL. V was pared by 1 base and J by 7 bases, with 14 bases between. CDR3 length: 15 residues. The CDR3: CASSQGPRGENEQFF. CDR3 bases: TGCGCCAGCAGCCAAGGCCCCCGGGGAGAGAATGAGCAGTTCTTC.

The genes are TRBV6-5 and TRBJ1-1, with a tentative D call TRBD1 (5 bases). Trimming left V 7 bases short and J 6 bases short, with 15 bases between. CDR3 length equals 13 residues. Germline V CDR1 and CDR2: MNHEY, SVGAGI. CDR3 sequence reads: CASTNGGRAEAFF. DNA of the CDR3: TGTGCCAGCACCAACGGGGGGAGGGCTGAAGCTTTCTTT.

V gene TRBV9 combines with J gene TRBJ2-1, with TRBD2 identical over 10 bases. J gave up 5 bases and V 7 bases, and 9 bases lay outside the gene matches. CDR1 and CDR2 (germline): SGDLS, YYNGEE. The CDR3 has 15 residues. The CDR3 loop reads CASQTGLASNNEQFF. The CDR3 nucleotides are TGTGCCAGCCAGACGGGACTAGCGAGTAACAATGAGCAGTTCTTC.

The rearrangement links TRBV5-1 to TRBJ2-5; TRBD1 might be the D (6 bases). The CDR3 extends over 14 amino acids. The germline V gene encodes CDR1 SGHRS and CDR2 YFSETQ. The ends were cut back, 4 bases at V and 2 bases at J, with 12 bases in the middle. Here the CDR3 reads CASSADRSQETQYF. The DNA of the CDR3 is TGCGCCAGCAGCGCAGACAGGAGTCAAGAGACCCAGTACTTC.

The CDR3 reads CASSEFSGGGTGELFF. In DNA, the CDR3 is TGTGCCAGCAGTGAGTTTTCAGGGGGAGGAACCGGGGAGCTGTTTTTT. This chain uses TRBV6-1 with TRBJ2-2; perhaps TRBD1 as D (7 bases). The germline V gene encodes CDR1 MNHNS and CDR2 SASEGT. V shed 3 bases and J shed 5 bases, with 16 bases lying between them. The CDR3 spans 16 residues.

V and J are TRBV5-1 and TRBJ1-2; no firm D call. The V end was cut by 3 bases, the J end by 5 bases, with 17 bases between. Germline values: CDR1 SGHRS, CDR2 YFSETQ. CDR3 length: 15 residues. This CDR3 is CASSSKRTSRYGYTF. In DNA, the CDR3 is TGCGCCAGCAGCTCCAAACGAACGTCTCGGTATGGCTACACCTTC.

The chain uses TRBV5-6 and TRBJ1-1; a possible D gene is TRBD1 (5 bases). Germline V gene lookup returns CDR1 SGHDT and CDR2 YYEEEE. CDR3 length equals 13 residues. Trimming removed 2 bases from V and 8 bases from J, with 13 bases in between. The CDR3 coding sequence is TGTGCCAGCAGCTTAGGAGGGGCTGGGGAAGCTTTCTTT. This encodes CASSLGGAGEAFF.

The chain joins TRBV7-9 to TRBJ2-1; D gene uncertain. Between the trimmed V and J ends, which lost 8 bases and 8 bases, there was a span of 22 bases. Germline values: CDR1 SEHNR, CDR2 FQNEAQ (reference sequence). The CDR3 totals 15 residues. CDR3 loop: CASVKPGLNWDEQFF. Here the CDR3 DNA reads TGTGCCAGCGTCAAACCCGGGTTGAACTGGGATGAGCAGTTCTTC.